The 3 T cell receptor beta chains given below trace back to one sample, sequenced in a study of T cell repertoires in cytomegalovirus infection. Which antigens these TCRs recognize remains unknown. A single record per CDR3 protein comes from TCRdb applying MiXCR to the reads. This sample yields about 920,000 distinct CDR3 sequences, of which roughly 30% are seen a single time; 13% belongs to the top ten. The input for sequencing was cultured CD8+ T cells from PBMCs, taken from culture after CMV antigen stimulation. The receptors originated from a human donor in good health (CMV status not recorded). Some clones in this sample may be carry-over from other donors' samples.

The rearrangement uses TRBV6-2 or TRBV6-3 and TRBJ2-2; D may be TRBD2 (5 bases). The V end was cut by 11 bases, the J end by 5 bases, with 9 bases between. CDR1 and CDR2 from the germline V gene are MNHEY and SVGEGT. This CDR3 comprises 11 residues. CDR3 loop: CAASGTGELFF. In DNA form, the CDR3 reads TGTGCCGCATCGGGGACCGGGGAGCTGTTTTTT.

The chain couples TRBV13 to TRBJ1-2; maybe TRBD1 (6 bases). CDR3 length equals 14 residues. Germline V gene data show CDR1 as PRHDT and CDR2 as FYEKMQ (reference sequence). V was shortened by 5 bases and J by 4 bases, with 14 bases between the two germline ends. The CDR3 protein is CASSADRRVYGYTF. The CDR3 nucleotides are TGTGCCAGCAGCGCCGACAGGCGGGTCTATGGCTACACCTTC.

J is TRBJ2-1 and V is TRBV4-1; 14 bases are shared with TRBD2. The CDR3 is made up of 20 amino acids. V lost 2 bases, J lost 2 bases, and 11 bases stayed unmatched. Germline values: CDR1 MGHRA, CDR2 YSYEKL. This CDR3 reads CASSQPRGLAGAVTYNEQFF. The CDR3 coding sequence is TGCGCCAGCAGCCAACCGAGGGGACTAGCGGGGGCCGTTACCTACAATGAGCAGTTCTTC.